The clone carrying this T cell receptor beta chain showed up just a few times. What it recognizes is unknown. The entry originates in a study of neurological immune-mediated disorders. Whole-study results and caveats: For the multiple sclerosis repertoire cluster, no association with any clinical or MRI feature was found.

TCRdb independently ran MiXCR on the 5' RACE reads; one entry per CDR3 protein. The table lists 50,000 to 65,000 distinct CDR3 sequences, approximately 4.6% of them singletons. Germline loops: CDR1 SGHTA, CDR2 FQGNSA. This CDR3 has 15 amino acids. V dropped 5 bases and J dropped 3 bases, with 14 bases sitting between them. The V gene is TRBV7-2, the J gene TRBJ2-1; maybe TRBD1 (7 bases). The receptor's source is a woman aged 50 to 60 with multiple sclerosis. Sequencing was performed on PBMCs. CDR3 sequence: CASSPRQGLYNEQFF. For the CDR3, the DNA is TGTGCCAGCAGCCCCAGACAGGGACTCTACAATGAGCAGTTCTTC.